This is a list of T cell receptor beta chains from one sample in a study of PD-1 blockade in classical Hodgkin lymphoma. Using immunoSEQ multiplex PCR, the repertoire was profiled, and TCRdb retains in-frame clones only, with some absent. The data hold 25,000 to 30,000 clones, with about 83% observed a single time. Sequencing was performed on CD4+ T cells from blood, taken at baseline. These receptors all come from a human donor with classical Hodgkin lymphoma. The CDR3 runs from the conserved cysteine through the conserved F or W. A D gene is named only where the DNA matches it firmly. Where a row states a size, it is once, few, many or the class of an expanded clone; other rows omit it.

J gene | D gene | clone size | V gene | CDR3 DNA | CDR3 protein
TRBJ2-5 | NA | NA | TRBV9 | TGTGCCAGCAGCGTAACAGGGTCCGAGACCCAGTACTTC | CASSVTGSETQYF
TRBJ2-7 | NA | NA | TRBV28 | TGTGCCAGCAGTCCCCCACAGGGACTATACTACGAGCAGTACTTC | CASSPPQGLYYEQYF
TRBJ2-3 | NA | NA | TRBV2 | TGTGCCAGCAGTGTTGGTGGAGGCACAGATACGCAGTATTTT | CASSVGGGTDTQYF
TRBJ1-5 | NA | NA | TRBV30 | TGTGCCTGGAGTTCCCGCGGGGTCGGGGTAGGGAGCAATCAGCCCCAGCATTTT | CAWSSRGVGVGSNQPQHF
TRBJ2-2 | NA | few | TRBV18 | TGTGCCAGTTGGGGGATGACCGCCGGGGAGCTGTTTTTT | CASWGMTAGELFF
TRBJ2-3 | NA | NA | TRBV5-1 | TGCGCCAGCAGCTTGGATAGAGATACGCAGTATTTT | CASSLDRDTQYF
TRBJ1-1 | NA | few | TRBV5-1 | TGCGCCAGCAGCTTGGAGGTCAACACTGAAGCTTTCTTT | CASSLEVNTEAFF
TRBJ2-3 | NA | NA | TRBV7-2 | TGTGCCAGCAGCTTATCGATCCCTTCTGGCACAGATACGCAGTATTTT | CASSLSIPSGTDTQYF
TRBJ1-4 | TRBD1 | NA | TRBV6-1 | TGTGCCAGCAGTGAACCGGGACAGGGAGATGAAAAACTGTTTTTT | CASSEPGQGDEKLFF
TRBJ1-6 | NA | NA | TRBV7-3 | TGTGCCAGCAGCCGTAACGGGCAGGGCACTAATTCACCCCTCCACTTT | CASSRNGQGTNSPLHF
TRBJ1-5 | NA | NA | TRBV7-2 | TGTGCCAGCAGCTTATGGGGGGTCGATCAGCCCCAGCATTTT | CASSLWGVDQPQHF
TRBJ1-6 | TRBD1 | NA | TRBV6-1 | TGTGCCAGCAGTGGACAGGGGGGGGATAATTCACCCCTCCACTTT | CASSGQGGDNSPLHF
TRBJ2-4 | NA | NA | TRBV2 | TGTGCCAGCACGAATGGGGGAAGAGCGGCCAAAAACATTCAGTACTTC | CASTNGGRAAKNIQYF
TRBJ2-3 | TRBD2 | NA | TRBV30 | TGTGCTTCTACTAGCGCAAGCACAGATACGCAGTATTTT | CASTSASTDTQYF
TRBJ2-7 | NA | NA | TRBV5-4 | TGTGCCAGCAGCTTGGAAGTTCAGGGGCACTACGAGCAGTACTTC | CASSLEVQGHYEQYF
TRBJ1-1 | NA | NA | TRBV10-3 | TGTGCCATCAGGCTAGATGGACAGCCGAACACTGAAGCTTTCTTT | CAIRLDGQPNTEAFF
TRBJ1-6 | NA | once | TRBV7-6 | TGTGCCAGCAGCCCAGGACCGGATTCACCCCTCCACTTT | CASSPGPDSPLHF
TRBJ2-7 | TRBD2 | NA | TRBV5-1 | TGCGCCAGCAGTACGTCCGGCGGACTAGCGATATACGAGCAGTACTTC | CASSTSGGLAIYEQYF
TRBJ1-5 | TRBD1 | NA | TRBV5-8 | TGTGCCAGCAGCCCTGGACAGGGGAATCAGCCCCAGCATTTT | CASSPGQGNQPQHF
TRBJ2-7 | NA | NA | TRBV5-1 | TGCGCCAGCAGCTTGTCCCAGGACCCATACGAGCAGTACTTC | CASSLSQDPYEQYF
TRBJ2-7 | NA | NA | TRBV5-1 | TGCGCCAGCAGCTTGTCAGGGACCGAGCAGTACTTC | CASSLSGTEQYF
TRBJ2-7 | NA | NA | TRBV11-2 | TGTGCCAGCAGCTTAGTAGGCTTAAGCTCCTACGAGCAGTACTTC | CASSLVGLSSYEQYF
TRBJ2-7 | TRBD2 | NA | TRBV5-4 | TGTGCCAGCAGCTTGGCCGCTAGCGGGGGGTCCTACGAGCAGTACTTC | CASSLAASGGSYEQYF
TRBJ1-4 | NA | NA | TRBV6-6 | TGTGCCAGCAGGAGTAATGAAAAACTGTTTTTT | CASRSNEKLFF
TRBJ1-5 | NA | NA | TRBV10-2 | TGCGCCAGCAGTGAGCGGGCAGGCGGGAGTCAGCCCCAGCATTTT | CASSERAGGSQPQHF
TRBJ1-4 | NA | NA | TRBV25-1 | TGTGCCAGCAGTGAAGAAGGGTTGGGCGAAAAACTGTTTTTT | CASSEEGLGEKLFF
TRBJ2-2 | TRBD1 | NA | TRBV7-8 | TGTGCCAGCAGCTTACAGGGGGCATACCGGGAGCTGTTTTTT | CASSLQGAYRELFF
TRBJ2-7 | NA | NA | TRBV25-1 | TGTGCCAGCGCTGGGGCAGTGAGCTCCTACGAGCAGTACTTC | CASAGAVSSYEQYF
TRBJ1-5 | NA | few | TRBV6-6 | TGTGCCAGCTCCAACCCCAGTCAGCCCCAGCATTTT | CASSNPSQPQHF
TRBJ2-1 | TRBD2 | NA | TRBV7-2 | TGTGCCAGCAGCTTAGGGAGGCTAGCGGGGGGGCGGATCAATGAGCAGTTCTTC | CASSLGRLAGGRINEQFF
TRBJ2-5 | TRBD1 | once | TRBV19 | TGTGCCAGTAGTATCGGACAGGGGTCGGGGACCCAGTACTTC | CASSIGQGSGTQYF
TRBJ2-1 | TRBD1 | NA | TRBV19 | TGTGCCTCCGGCCGGGACAGGGAGGATGAGCAGTTCTTC | CASGRDREDEQFF
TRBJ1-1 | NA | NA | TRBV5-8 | TGTGCCAGCAGCTTGGTGTCGGCTTTCTTT | CASSLVSAFF
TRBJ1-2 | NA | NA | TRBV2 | TGTGCCAGCAGTGGTTCGGACCTAGGTGGTTATGGCTACACCTTC | CASSGSDLGGYGYTF
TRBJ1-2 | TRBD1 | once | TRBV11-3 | TGTGCCAGCAGCTTACCAGGGGGGGACGGCTACACCTTC | CASSLPGGDGYTF
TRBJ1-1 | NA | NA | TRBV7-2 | TGTGCCAGCAGCTTAGGGTTGGGGAACACTGAAGCTTTCTTT | CASSLGLGNTEAFF
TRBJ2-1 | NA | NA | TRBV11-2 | TGTGCCAGCAGCTTAGTATCTAGTCAAAATGAGCAGTTCTTC | CASSLVSSQNEQFF
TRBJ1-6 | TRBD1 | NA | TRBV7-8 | TGTGCCAGCAGCTTACGTCAGGGGGCCTCACCCCTCCACTTT | CASSLRQGASPLHF
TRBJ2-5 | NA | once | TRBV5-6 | TGTGCCAGCAGCTCGGTGACAGTACAAGAGACCCAGTACTTC | CASSSVTVQETQYF
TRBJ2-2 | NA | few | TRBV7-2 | TGTGCCAGCGGGGGGGACAGGATGACTAGATGGGAGCTGTTTTTT | CASGGDRMTRWELFF
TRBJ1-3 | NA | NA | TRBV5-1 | TGCGCCAGCATGGGAGATCCCTCTGGAAACACCATATATTTT | CASMGDPSGNTIYF
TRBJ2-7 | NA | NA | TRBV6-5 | TGTGCCAGCAGTTCGGGGCAGGGCCTGACCTACGAGCAGTACTTC | CASSSGQGLTYEQYF
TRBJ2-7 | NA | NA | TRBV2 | TGTGCCAGCAGTGCGGACCAATCCCCCTACGAGCAGTACTTC | CASSADQSPYEQYF
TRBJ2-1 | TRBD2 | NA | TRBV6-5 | TGTGCCAGCAGTTTTGGACTAGCGGGGGACTACAATGAGCAGTTCTTC | CASSFGLAGDYNEQFF
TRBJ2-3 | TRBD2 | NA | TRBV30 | TGTGCCTGGAGTTCGGGGGGGACAGATACGCAGTATTTT | CAWSSGGTDTQYF
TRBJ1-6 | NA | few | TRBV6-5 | TGTGCCAGCAGTTTGGGGAATTCACCCCTCCACTTT | CASSLGNSPLHF
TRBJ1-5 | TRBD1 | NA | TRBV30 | TGTGCCTGGAGTGTACAGGACAGGGGTCCCCAGCATTTT | CAWSVQDRGPQHF
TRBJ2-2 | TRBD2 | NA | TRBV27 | TGTGCCAGCAGTTTACAGCGGGGACCCGGGGAGCTGTTTTTT | CASSLQRGPGELFF
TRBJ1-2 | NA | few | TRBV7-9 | TGTGCCAGCAGCTTAGCACAACCCCCTAACTATGGCTACACCTTC | CASSLAQPPNYGYTF
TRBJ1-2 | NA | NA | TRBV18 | TGTGCCAGCTCACCATCGGGAACTAGTAATGGCTACACCTTC | CASSPSGTSNGYTF
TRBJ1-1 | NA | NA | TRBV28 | TGTGCCAGCAGTTACAAACGGGCTGAAGCTTTCTTT | CASSYKRAEAFF